Each of the 25 T cell receptor beta chains below was sequenced from the same sample in a study of beta chain features in type 1 diabetes. Expressed TCRB transcripts were sequenced because the entire RNA isolate underwent reverse transcription. Produced via immunoSEQ multiplex PCR; TCRdb's table is partial and in-frame only. The table includes about 40,000 clones, around half detected once. Sequenced material: central memory CD4+ T cells from blood. These receptors originate from a woman younger than 30 in good health.

The V gene is TRBV6-6, the J gene TRBJ1-3; D uncertain. Trimming removed 2 bases at V and 0 bases at J, with 11 bases between. Germline CDR1 reads MNHNY; CDR2 reads SVGAGI (reference sequence). The CDR3 runs 16 residues. CDR3 protein: CASSYGPGSSGNTIYF. The CDR3, as DNA: TGTGCCAGCAGTTACGGTCCGGGGTCCTCTGGAAACACCATATATTTT.

This clone was seen a handful of times. The rearrangement links TRBV5-1 to TRBJ2-2; 9 bases align to TRBD2. This CDR3 contains 16 residues. Germline trimming cut 0 bases from V and 4 bases from J; bases unmatched to any gene: 4. Germline-derived CDR1 and CDR2 are SGHRS and YFSETQ. CDR3: CASSLVAGAGTGELFF. CDR3 nucleotide sequence: TGCGCCAGCAGCTTGGTAGCGGGAGCGGGCACCGGGGAGCTGTTTTTT.

The sample holds one count of this clone. The germline gene is not matched at one end of the junction; a read error may be the cause. This chain connects TRBV7-9 to TRBJ2-7; tentative D call: TRBD1 (6 bases). The germline gives CDR1 SEHNR, CDR2 FQNEAQ (reference sequence). This CDR3 is 13 amino acids long. CDR3 DNA: TGTGCCAGCAGCTTAGCGGGGGCCTACGGGCAGTACTTC. It codes for CASSLAGAYGQYF.

The gene calls are TRBV5-1 and TRBJ2-1; TRBD1 agrees at 8 bases. The CDR3 consists of 17 residues. CDR1 and CDR2 from the germline V gene are SGHRS and YFSETQ. V gave up 0 bases and J gave up 3 bases; unmatched junction bases: 8. The CDR3 loop is CASSLGSQGAFYNEQFF. The CDR3 DNA reads as TGCGCCAGCAGCTTGGGATCCCAGGGGGCTTTCTACAATGAGCAGTTCTTC.

CDR3 residues: CASSLDGGLSDEQFF. The CDR3 DNA follows: TGCGCCAGCAGCTTGGACGGGGGGCTGAGCGATGAGCAGTTCTTC. V gene TRBV5-1 combines with J gene TRBJ2-1, with D possibly TRBD2 on 7 matching bases. The CDR3 totals 15 residues. The germline V gene encodes CDR1 SGHRS and CDR2 YFSETQ. With 0 bases removed from V and 8 bases from J, the gap between germline ends came to 15 bases.

This clone occurred a few times. The J gene is TRBJ1-2, the V gene TRBV18; 8 bases are shared with TRBD1. This CDR3 spans 12 amino acids. Germline CDR1 KGHSH, CDR2 LQKENI. Trimming at V came to 4 bases and at J to 12 bases, leaving 7 bases not matched to a gene. The CDR3 coding sequence is TGTGCCAGCTCACAGGACAGGGAATTTAACACCTTC. Amino acids: CASSQDREFNTF.

The rearrangement uses TRBV7-9 and TRBJ1-2; D perhaps matches TRBD1 (5 bases). The CDR3 is made up of 18 amino acids. From germline, CDR1 is SEHNR and CDR2 FQNEAQ (reference sequence). The ends were cut back, 1 base at V and 7 bases at J, with 25 bases in the middle. The CDR3 protein is CASSLGMWEDTAFGGYTF. CDR3 nucleotide sequence: TGTGCCAGCAGCTTAGGTATGTGGGAGGACACAGCTTTCGGTGGCTACACCTTC.

This chain links TRBV4-1 with TRBJ1-1; D call uncertain. V lost 1 base, J lost 6 bases, and 9 bases lay in between. CDR3 length: 13 residues. Germline CDR1 is MGHRA and CDR2 is YSYEKL. CDR3: CASSQVPSSEAFF. DNA for the CDR3: TGCGCCAGCAGCCAAGTCCCGAGCTCTGAAGCTTTCTTT.

The chain recombines TRBV7-2 with TRBJ2-7, with 9 positions matching TRBD2. Germline values: CDR1 SGHTA, CDR2 FQGNSA. The CDR3 runs to 14 residues. V lost 5 bases to trimming and J lost 5 bases; unmatched junction nucleotides: 7. The CDR3 bases are TGTGCCAGCAGCAGCGGGGGGTCTGGGAACGAGCAGTACTTC. It encodes CASSSGGSGNEQYF.

This clone was observed once. The chain has TRBV7-2 and TRBJ1-1; TRBD1 aligns across 8 bases. The CDR3 runs 15 residues. Germline V gene data show CDR1 as SGHTA and CDR2 as FQGNSA. V lost 4 bases and J lost 9; bases outside the gene matches: 13. In DNA form, the CDR3 reads TGTGCCAGCAGCTCCGGAGGGGGCAGGGGGCTACAAGCTTTCTTT. It translates to CASSSGGGRGLQAFF.

This clone appeared once. The DNA of the CDR3 is TGTGCCAGCAGTGAGGGACAGTTCGGCACAGATACGCAGTATTTT. Encoded protein: CASSEGQFGTDTQYF. The chain links TRBV6-1 to TRBJ2-3, with TRBD1 matching over 7 bases. Per the germline V gene, CDR1 is MNHNS and CDR2 is SASEGT. The CDR3 extends over 15 amino acids. J lost 1 base, V lost 3 bases, and 4 bases had no gene match.

This clone was detected only a few times. The chain recombines TRBV28 with TRBJ1-5; no reliable D call. This CDR3 has 15 residues. The germline V and J ends were trimmed by 5 bases and 0 bases, with 11 bases remaining between them. Germline assignment: CDR1 MDHEN and CDR2 SYDVKM. The CDR3: CASSPTVNSNQPQHF. The CDR3 DNA reads TGTGCCAGCAGTCCAACAGTCAATAGCAATCAGCCCCAGCATTTT.

The chain joins TRBV4-1 to TRBJ2-7, with a tentative D call TRBD2 (5 bases). Trimming took 3 bases from V and 0 from J, leaving 9 bases between them. CDR1 MGHRA and CDR2 YSYEKL come from the germline V gene. This CDR3 has 14 residues. This chain's CDR3 is CASSQPGDSYEQYF. The CDR3 nucleotides read TGCGCCAGCAGCCAGCCCGGGGACTCCTACGAGCAGTACTTC.

This clone turned up a few times. The genes are TRBV4-2 and TRBJ1-1; D remains ambiguous. The CDR3 runs to 14 residues. CDR1 LGHNA and CDR2 YNFKEQ come from the germline V gene. With 4 bases removed from V and 0 bases from J, the gap between germline ends came to 9 bases. This chain's CDR3 is CASSRTELNTEAFF. In nucleotides, the CDR3 is TGTGCCAGCAGCCGCACCGAGTTGAACACTGAAGCTTTCTTT.

The chain is built from TRBV6-5 and TRBJ2-1; 8 nucleotides agree with TRBD1. Looked up from germline, CDR1 is MNHEY and CDR2 is SVGAGI. J lost 6 bases, V lost 8 bases, and 9 bases had no gene match. The CDR3 has 14 residues. CDR3 loop: CASGDPDRGNEQFF. In DNA, the CDR3 is TGTGCCAGCGGAGACCCCGACAGGGGCAATGAGCAGTTCTTC.

The chain joins TRBV5-1 to TRBJ2-5; D might be TRBD2 (5 bases). The J call is uncertain, as TRBJ2-7 better fits the DNA end. The CDR3 spans 16 residues. CDR1 SGHRS and CDR2 YFSETQ come from the germline V gene. The CDR3 bases are TGCGCCAGCAGCTCGAGGGTTGGGTCACCCTCCTACGAGCAGTACTTC. It specifies CASSSRVGSPSYEQYF.

The chain uses TRBV28 and TRBJ1-2; D uncertain. CDR3 length equals 12 residues. The germline V gene has CDR1 MDHEN and CDR2 SYDVKM. The V and J ends lost 6 bases and 8 bases respectively, with 13 bases between them. The chain's CDR3 is CASSLLFGGYTF. In DNA, the CDR3 is TGTGCCAGCAGCCTCTTATTTGGCGGCTACACCTTC.

This clone was observed once. The chain uses TRBV30 and TRBJ1-2; D possibly corresponds to TRBD1 (6 bases). Per germline, CDR1 GTSNPN and CDR2 SVGIG (reference sequence). This CDR3 region has 14 residues. The V end was cut by 1 base, the J end by 1 base, with 10 bases between. CDR3 sequence: CAWSGDRYNYGYTF. The CDR3 nucleotides are TGTGCCTGGAGTGGAGACAGGTATAACTATGGCTACACCTTC.

This chain connects TRBV27 to TRBJ1-3; D unclear. The CDR3 sequence is 14 residues long. V gave up 7 bases and J gave up 0 bases, with 10 bases separating them. Germline V gives CDR1 MNHEY, CDR2 SMNVEV (reference sequence). CDR3 loop: CASKEATSGNTIYF. The CDR3 nucleotides are TGTGCCAGCAAAGAGGCCACCTCTGGAAACACCATATATTTT.

V usage is TRBV14 and J usage is TRBJ2-6; 10 bases map to TRBD1. V dropped 3 bases and J dropped 2; count of bases not matched to a gene: 7. The CDR3 totals 18 residues. The germline V gene encodes CDR1 SGHDN and CDR2 FVKESK. CDR3 protein: CASSQGTGVTAGANVLTF. DNA for the CDR3: TGTGCCAGCAGCCAGGGGACAGGGGTTACGGCTGGGGCCAACGTCCTGACTTTC.

V usage is TRBV6-5 and J usage is TRBJ1-4, with no clear D. Trimming took off 8 bases at V and 0 bases at J, with 10 bases between the two ends. The CDR3 consists of 14 residues. From germline, CDR1 is MNHEY and CDR2 SVGAGI. CDR3 region: CASGLRATNEKLFF. CDR3 DNA sequence: TGTGCCAGCGGCCTTCGGGCAACTAATGAAAAACTGTTTTTT.

This clone was counted only a few times. V usage is TRBV9 and J usage is TRBJ2-7; 7 bases align to TRBD1. CDR3 length equals 14 residues. The ends lost 4 bases at V and 6 bases at J; junction bases unmatched: 10. Germline CDR1 is SGDLS and CDR2 is YYNGEE. In DNA, the CDR3 is TGTGCCAGCAGCCTCCGGCCAGGGGGTAGCGAGCAGTACTTC. Its protein is CASSLRPGGSEQYF.

V and J are TRBV19 and TRBJ2-2; the match to TRBD1 covers 8 bases. Germline values: CDR1 LNHDA, CDR2 SQIVND (reference sequence). There are 18 residues in the CDR3. The trim removed 9 bases at V and 0 bases at J, leaving 15 bases unmatched. For the CDR3, the DNA is TGTGCCAGCCGTGCCGGCCAGGGGGCCTTTGCGAACACCGGGGAGCTGTTTTTT. Translating gives CASRAGQGAFANTGELFF.

The V call is TRBV5-1, the J call TRBJ2-5; 7 bases agree with TRBD2. V shed 0 bases, J shed 5 bases, and the junction held 4 bases outside the gene matches. There are 14 residues in the CDR3. Per germline, CDR1 SGHRS and CDR2 YFSETQ. Written as DNA, the CDR3 is TGCGCCAGCAGCTTGGATACTAGCGCGGAGACCCAGTACTTC. Its protein is CASSLDTSAETQYF. Full variable domain (missing parts from reference TRBV5-1 and TRBJ2-5): KAGVTQTPRYLIKTRGQQVTLSCSPISGHRSVSWYQQTPGQGLQFLFEYFSETQRNKGNFPGRFSGRQFSNSRSEMNVSTLELGDSALYLCASSLDTSAETQYFGPGTRLLVL.

The V call is TRBV28, the J call TRBJ2-7, with TRBD2 identical over 12 bases. Germline V gene data show CDR1 as MDHEN and CDR2 as SYDVKM. CDR3 length equals 17 residues. Trimming removed 6 bases from V and 4 bases from J; junction bases left unmatched: 13. The CDR3 nucleotides read TGTGCCAGCAGACTTACTGGACTAGCGGGAACGGGGTACGAGCAGTACTTC. Translating gives CASRLTGLAGTGYEQYF.